This passage covers 32 T cell receptor beta chains from one sample sequenced in a study of identifying expanded T cells in peripheral blood. Repertoires were generated with immunoSEQ multiplex PCR, while TCRdb's copy carries only in-frame clones and drops some. Here the sample spans approximately 120,000 clones, roughly 90% being singletons. The material sequenced was blood. The receptors were sampled from a person aged 18 to 69 in good health.

The rearrangement joins TRBV7-2 to TRBJ2-3; no clear D. The CDR3 sequence is 16 residues long. The germline V gene has CDR1 SGHTA and CDR2 FQGNSA. Trimming cost V 2 bases and J 1 base, with 13 bases left between them. The CDR3 here is CASSLMRRGRTDTQYF. Here the CDR3 DNA reads TGTGCCAGCAGCTTAATGCGCAGAGGCCGCACAGATACGCAGTATTTT.

The table lists this clone with a count of one. The CDR3 sequence: CASSPIDPKNIQYF. CDR3 DNA: TGTGCCAGCAGCCCGATCGACCCCAAAAACATTCAGTACTTC. This rearrangement joins TRBV5-4 to TRBJ2-4; the D is unclear. Germline assignment: CDR1 SGHNT and CDR2 YYREEE (reference sequence). The CDR3 has 14 residues. V lost 4 bases, J lost 2 bases, and 10 bases lay in between.

This chain links TRBV30 with TRBJ1-5; D ambiguous. Trimming left V 0 bases short and J 4 bases short, with 7 bases between. From germline, CDR1 is GTSNPN and CDR2 SVGIG (reference sequence). This CDR3 contains 13 residues. CDR3 in amino acids: CAWSVRENQPQHF. DNA of the CDR3: TGTGCCTGGAGTGTAAGGGAAAATCAGCCCCAGCATTTT.

A single count supports this clone. The V and J genes are TRBV4-1 and TRBJ1-1; a possible D gene is TRBD1 (6 bases). This CDR3 region has 14 residues. The germline gives CDR1 MGHRA, CDR2 YSYEKL. Trimming took off 6 bases at V and 5 bases at J, with 16 bases between the two ends. This CDR3 reads CASRNRAKGTEAFF. The CDR3 region has the DNA TGCGCCAGCAGAAACAGGGCGAAAGGGACTGAAGCTTTCTTT.

The chain couples TRBV11-3 to TRBJ2-1; perhaps TRBD2 as D (6 bases). The germline V gene has CDR1 SGHNT and CDR2 YENEEA. V lost 5 bases and J 5 bases, leaving 13 bases between the germline ends. CDR3 length: 14 residues. The chain's CDR3 is CASSPHGGDNEQFF. The CDR3 DNA sequence: TGTGCCAGCAGCCCCCACGGAGGGGACAATGAGCAGTTCTTC.

The rearrangement links TRBV29-1 to TRBJ2-1, with 10 nucleotides matching TRBD2. The CDR3 spans 16 residues. The germline V gene has CDR1 SQVTM and CDR2 ANQGSEA. J was trimmed by 0 bases and V by 6 bases; bases with no gene match: 8. DNA for the CDR3: TGCAGCGTCACACTAGCGGGGAAAAGCTCCTACAATGAGCAGTTCTTC. Its translation: CSVTLAGKSSYNEQFF.

This sequence joins TRBV23-1 and TRBJ1-1; 9 nucleotides match TRBD1. TRBV23-1 is an open reading frame whose function is uncertain. The V segment lost 7 bases and the J segment 4 bases; nucleotides outside the gene matches: 13. This CDR3 is built from 16 residues. The CDR3 reads CASIFPRDRVFTEAFF. The CDR3 DNA sequence: TGCGCCAGCATCTTTCCCCGGGACAGGGTTTTCACTGAAGCTTTCTTT.

The genes are TRBV5-1 and TRBJ2-2; D gene ambiguous. V was shortened by 0 bases and J by 2 bases, with 2 bases between the two germline ends. The CDR3 contains 13 residues. Germline V gene data show CDR1 as SGHRS and CDR2 as YFSETQ. CDR3 DNA sequence: TGCGCCAGCAGCTTGGCCAACACCGGGGAGCTGTTTTTT. It encodes CASSLANTGELFF.

V and J are TRBV5-5 and TRBJ1-3; D ambiguous. The V and J ends lost 4 bases and 2 bases respectively, with 10 bases between them. CDR1 is SGHKS and CDR2 is YYEKEE in the germline V gene (reference sequence). This CDR3 comprises 14 residues. CDR3 sequence: CASSPIGTGNTIYF. CDR3 in DNA: TGTGCCAGCAGCCCGATAGGGACTGGAAACACCATATATTTT.

This rearrangement joins TRBV7-2 to TRBJ2-3; no reliable D call. Germline V gene lookup returns CDR1 SGHTA and CDR2 FQGNSA. V was pared by 1 base and J by 5 bases, with 7 bases between. The CDR3 extends over 13 amino acids. The CDR3 DNA sequence: TGTGCCAGCAGCTTAGGGGCCCTAGATACGCAGTATTTT. Protein: CASSLGALDTQYF.

The V and J genes are TRBV2 and TRBJ2-1, with 9 positions matching TRBD2. Germline-derived CDR1 and CDR2 are SNHLY and FYNNEI. The CDR3 is made up of 14 amino acids. V lost 7 bases to trimming and J lost 6 bases; unmatched junction nucleotides: 7. CDR3 sequence (DNA): TGTGCCAGCAACCTAGCGGGACCCTTCAATGAGCAGTTCTTC. Translating it yields CASNLAGPFNEQFF.

This clone was recorded once. The V and J genes are TRBV7-2 and TRBJ2-5; D unresolved. Germline V lookup: CDR1 SGHTA, CDR2 FQGNSA. This CDR3 has 15 amino acids. Trimming shortened V by 5 bases and J by 2 bases, and 15 bases separated the two germline ends. The CDR3 here is CASSPRIGNQETQYF. CDR3 sequence (DNA): TGTGCCAGCAGCCCCAGGATAGGGAATCAAGAGACCCAGTACTTC. The whole variable domain, filled in from reference TRBV7-2 and TRBJ2-5, reads GAGVSQSPSNKVTEKGKDVELRCDPISGHTALYWYRQSLGQGLEFLIYFQGNSAPDKSGLPSDRFSAERTGGSVSTLTIQRTQQEDSAVYLCASSPRIGNQETQYFGPGTRLLVL.

This clone was seen once. The chain carries TRBV7-2 and TRBJ2-3, with D uncertain. The germline V and J ends were trimmed by 6 bases and 4 bases, with 23 bases remaining between them. The CDR3 runs to 17 residues. Germline V CDR1 and CDR2: SGHTA, FQGNSA. The CDR3 bases are TGTGCCAGCAGTCCACCAAAGCCCCAACCTAATTCAGATACGCAGTATTTT. Translating gives CASSPPKPQPNSDTQYF.

This chain connects TRBV9 to TRBJ2-3, with D hard to call. Trimming took off 4 bases at V and 1 base at J, with 7 bases between the two ends. The germline V gene encodes CDR1 SGDLS and CDR2 YYNGEE. This CDR3 has 13 amino acids. The CDR3 coding sequence is TGTGCCAGCAGCCCACCAGGCACAGATACGCAGTATTTT. Protein sequence: CASSPPGTDTQYF. Full variable domain (missing parts from reference TRBV9 and TRBJ2-3): DSGVTQTPKHLITATGQRVTLRCSPRSGDLSVYWYQQSLDQGLQFLIQYYNGEERAKGNILERFSAQQFPDLHSELNLSSLELGDSALYFCASSPPGTDTQYFGPGTRLTVL.

The CDR3 loop is CASSVGVYNEQFF. CDR3 DNA: TGTGCCAGCAGCGTAGGGGTGTACAATGAGCAGTTCTTC. The rearrangement links TRBV9 to TRBJ2-1, with D unclear. The germline CDR1 and CDR2 sequences are SGDLS and YYNGEE. Trimming pared 0 bases from V and 4 bases from J, leaving 5 bases between. CDR3 length: 13 residues. Full variable domain (missing parts from reference TRBV9 and TRBJ2-1): DSGVTQTPKHLITATGQRVTLRCSPRSGDLSVYWYQQSLDQGLQFLIQYYNGEERAKGNILERFSAQQFPDLHSELNLSSLELGDSALYFCASSVGVYNEQFFGPGTRLTVL.

About this clone itself: Other DNA sequences in the sample encode the same CDR3. The chain is built from TRBV4-2 and TRBJ2-7, with D unresolved. Germline CDR1 LGHNA, CDR2 YNFKEQ. The V gene lost 2 bases and the J gene lost 3 bases, with 5 bases spanning the gap. CDR3 length: 12 residues. The CDR3 loop reads CASSQSDYEQYF. The CDR3, as DNA: TGTGCCAGCAGCCAATCTGACTACGAGCAGTACTTC.

CDR3 region: CASSPGALNTGELFF. The CDR3 region has the DNA TGTGCCAGCTCACCGGGGGCCCTGAACACCGGGGAGCTGTTTTTT. The chain couples TRBV18 to TRBJ2-2, with a tentative D call TRBD1 (6 bases). Per germline, CDR1 KGHSH and CDR2 LQKENI. The CDR3 spans 15 residues. Trimming cost V 3 bases and J 1 base, with 9 bases left between them.

This clone was found once. The chain recombines TRBV6-1 with TRBJ1-1; TRBD1 is a possible D gene (5 bases). Germline CDR1 MNHNS, CDR2 SASEGT. This CDR3 region has 12 residues. V shed 2 bases and J shed 6 bases, with 7 bases lying between them. CDR3 region: CASSEWGSEAFF. The CDR3 nucleotides are TGTGCCAGCAGTGAATGGGGGTCTGAAGCTTTCTTT.

The V gene is TRBV28, the J gene TRBJ1-5; 7 positions match TRBD1. After removal of 5 bases from V and 4 bases from J, the junction contained 11 bases not matched to a gene. Germline V lookup: CDR1 MDHEN, CDR2 SYDVKM. This CDR3 contains 16 residues. The CDR3 protein is CASSLDRSGVNQPQHF. In DNA form, the CDR3 reads TGTGCCAGCAGTCTGGACAGGTCGGGGGTGAATCAGCCCCAGCATTTT.

In DNA, the CDR3 is TGCAGCGTGAGTACCGATTACGAGCAGTACTTC. Amino acids: CSVSTDYEQYF. The chain carries TRBV29-1 and TRBJ2-7; D gene unclear. Germline CDR1 SQVTM, CDR2 ANQGSEA. This CDR3 contains 11 residues. V shed 6 bases and J shed 4 bases, with 10 bases lying between them.

This clone was picked up a small number of times. The chain couples TRBV5-5 to TRBJ2-7; D perhaps matches TRBD2 (6 bases). The CDR3 length is 12 residues. Germline CDR1 reads SGHKS; CDR2 reads YYEKEE (reference sequence). The V end was cut by 4 bases, the J end by 3 bases, with 8 bases between. The CDR3 DNA is TGTGCCAGCAGCGGGGGAGGCTACGAGCAGTACTTC. Translating gives CASSGGGYEQYF.

The chain employs TRBV19 and TRBJ1-2, with a tentative D call TRBD1 (6 bases). Trimming took off 3 bases at V and 4 bases at J, with 12 bases between the two ends. CDR3 length equals 14 residues. Germline V gene lookup returns CDR1 LNHDA and CDR2 SQIVND (reference sequence). The CDR3 here is CASSISTGFYGYTF. The CDR3 DNA reads as TGTGCCAGTAGTATTTCTACAGGGTTCTATGGCTACACCTTC.

The J gene is TRBJ1-1, the V gene TRBV27; D call uncertain. This CDR3 region has 15 residues. Germline-derived CDR1 and CDR2 are MNHEY and SMNVEV (reference sequence). Trimming pared 5 bases from V and 11 bases from J, leaving 24 bases between. The CDR3 loop reads CASSLTPGPLAQAFF. The CDR3 bases are TGTGCCAGCAGTCTCACTCCCGGGCCCCTGGCGCAGGCTTTCTTT.

The chain is built from TRBV6-5 and TRBJ1-1, with D unresolved. V was shortened by 8 bases and J by 1 base, with 17 bases between the two germline ends. The germline gives CDR1 MNHEY, CDR2 SVGAGI. The CDR3 is made up of 15 amino acids. CDR3 loop: CASLTFRRGNTEAFF. The CDR3, as DNA: TGTGCCAGCTTAACATTTCGGAGAGGGAACACTGAAGCTTTCTTT.

V gene TRBV5-1 combines with J gene TRBJ2-7, with D possibly being TRBD2 (5 bases). CDR3 length equals 14 residues. Germline loops: CDR1 SGHRS, CDR2 YFSETQ. V was shortened by 5 bases and J by 5 bases, with 17 bases between the two germline ends. The CDR3, as DNA: TGCGCCAGCAGTCCTGGACTGGTTCGAGACGAGCAGTACTTC. Protein product: CASSPGLVRDEQYF.

The gene calls are TRBV27 and TRBJ2-7; either TRBD1 or TRBD2 may supply D (5 bases each). The germline CDR1 and CDR2 sequences are MNHEY and SMNVEV (reference sequence). This CDR3 comprises 15 residues. Trimming pared 5 bases from V and 2 bases from J, leaving 16 bases between. CDR3 in amino acids: CASSVTGTQAYEQYF. The CDR3 DNA follows: TGTGCCAGCAGTGTAACGGGGACGCAGGCCTACGAGCAGTACTTC.

V is TRBV18 and J is TRBJ1-4; no definite D call. This CDR3 region has 15 residues. The germline V and J ends were trimmed by 0 bases and 8 bases, with 13 bases remaining between them. Germline CDR1 and CDR2: KGHSH and LQKENI. The CDR3: CASSPPGSPREKLFF. As DNA, the CDR3 is TGTGCCAGCTCACCACCGGGCAGTCCACGAGAAAAACTGTTTTTT.

V and J are TRBV27 and TRBJ2-5; TRBD2 matches at 7 bases. Germline V gene sequence: CDR1 MNHEY, CDR2 SMNVEV (reference sequence). The junction had 11 bases not matched to a gene; V was cut back by 0 bases and J by 7 bases. The CDR3 covers 16 residues. CDR3 amino acids: CASSLSRGREIGTQYF. In DNA, the CDR3 is TGTGCCAGCAGTTTATCGCGGGGGAGAGAGATTGGGACCCAGTACTTC.

This chain uses TRBV2 with TRBJ1-6; D unclear. With 6 bases removed from V and 0 bases from J, the gap between germline ends came to 6 bases. Germline lookup yields CDR1 SNHLY and CDR2 FYNNEI. The length of the CDR3 is 14 residues. The CDR3 spells CASSYSSYNSPLHF. DNA of the CDR3: TGTGCCAGCAGCTACAGCTCCTATAATTCACCCCTCCACTTT.

The rearrangement uses TRBV25-1 and TRBJ1-4, with TRBD1 matching over 8 bases. Germline CDR1 MGHDK, CDR2 SYGVNS. The CDR3 is made up of 16 amino acids. Trimming cost V 4 bases and J 4 bases; bases outside gene matches: 8. The CDR3 bases are TGTGCCAGCAGTGGACCAGACAGGGGCGTTAATGAAAAACTGTTTTTT. Translated, it gives CASSGPDRGVNEKLFF.

V is TRBV6-5 and J is TRBJ2-3, with TRBD2 as a possible D gene (5 bases). Germline-derived CDR1 and CDR2 are MNHEY and SVGAGI. V lost 6 bases, J lost 4 bases, and 8 bases lay in between. This CDR3 has 12 residues. The CDR3 DNA reads as TGTGCCAGCAGAACGGGGTCAGATACGCAGTATTTT. This codes for CASRTGSDTQYF.

This clone was seen only once. A junction end diverges from the germline sequence, so it may reflect a read error. The chain links TRBV5-6 to TRBJ1-2; maybe TRBD1 (5 bases). This CDR3 spans 13 amino acids. Germline CDR1 and CDR2: SGHDT and YYEEEE. Here the CDR3 DNA reads TGTGCCAGCAGCTTAACAGGCCGCGGTGGCCACACCTTC. This translates into CASSLTGRGGHTF.